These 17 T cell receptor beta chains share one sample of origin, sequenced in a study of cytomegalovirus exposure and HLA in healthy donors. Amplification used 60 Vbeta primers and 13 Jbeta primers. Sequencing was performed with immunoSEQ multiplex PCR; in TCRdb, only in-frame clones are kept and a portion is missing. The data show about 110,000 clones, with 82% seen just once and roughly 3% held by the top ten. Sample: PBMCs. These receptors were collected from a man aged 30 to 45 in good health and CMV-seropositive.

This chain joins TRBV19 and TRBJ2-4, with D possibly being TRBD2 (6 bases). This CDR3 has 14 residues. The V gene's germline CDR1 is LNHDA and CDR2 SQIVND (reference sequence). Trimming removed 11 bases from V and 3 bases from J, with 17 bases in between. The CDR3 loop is CAHPWRDVKNIQYF. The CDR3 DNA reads TGTGCCCACCCATGGCGGGATGTCAAAAACATTCAGTACTTC. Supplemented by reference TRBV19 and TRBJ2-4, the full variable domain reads DGGITQSPKYLFRKEGQNVTLSCEQNLNHDAMYWYRQDPGQGLRLIYYSQIVNDFQKGDIAEGYSVSREKKESFPLTVTSAQKNPTAFYLCAHPWRDVKNIQYFGAGTRLSVL.

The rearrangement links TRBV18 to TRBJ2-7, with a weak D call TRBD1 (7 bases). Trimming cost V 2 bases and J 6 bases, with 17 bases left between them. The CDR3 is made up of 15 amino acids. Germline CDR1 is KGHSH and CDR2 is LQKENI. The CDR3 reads CASSPVSYRGGEQYF. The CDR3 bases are TGTGCCAGCTCACCAGTTTCTTACAGGGGAGGCGAGCAGTACTTC.

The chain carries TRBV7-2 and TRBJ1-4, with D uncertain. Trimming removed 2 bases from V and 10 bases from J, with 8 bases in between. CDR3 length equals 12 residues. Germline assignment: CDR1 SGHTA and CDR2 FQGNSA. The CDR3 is CASSLQDRKLFF. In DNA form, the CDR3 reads TGTGCCAGCAGCTTACAAGATAGAAAACTGTTTTTT.

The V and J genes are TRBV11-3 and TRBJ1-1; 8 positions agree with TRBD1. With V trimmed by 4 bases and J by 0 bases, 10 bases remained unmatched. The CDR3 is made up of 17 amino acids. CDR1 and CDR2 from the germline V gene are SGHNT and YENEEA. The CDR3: CASSSRGRGRMNTEAFF. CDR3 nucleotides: TGTGCCAGCAGCTCAAGAGGCAGGGGGCGTATGAACACTGAAGCTTTCTTT.

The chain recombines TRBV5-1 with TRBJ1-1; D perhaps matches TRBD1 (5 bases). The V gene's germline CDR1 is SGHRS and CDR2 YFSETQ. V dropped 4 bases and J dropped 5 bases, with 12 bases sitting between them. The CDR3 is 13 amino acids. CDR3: CASSLGHPTEAFF. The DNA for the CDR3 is TGCGCCAGCAGCCTAGGACACCCTACTGAAGCTTTCTTT.

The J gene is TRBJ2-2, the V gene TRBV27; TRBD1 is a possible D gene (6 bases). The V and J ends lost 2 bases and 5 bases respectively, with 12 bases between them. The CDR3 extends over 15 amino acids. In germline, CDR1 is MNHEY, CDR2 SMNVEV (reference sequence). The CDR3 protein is CASSLVTGTTGELFF. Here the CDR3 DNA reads TGTGCCAGCAGTTTAGTTACAGGGACAACCGGGGAGCTGTTTTTT.

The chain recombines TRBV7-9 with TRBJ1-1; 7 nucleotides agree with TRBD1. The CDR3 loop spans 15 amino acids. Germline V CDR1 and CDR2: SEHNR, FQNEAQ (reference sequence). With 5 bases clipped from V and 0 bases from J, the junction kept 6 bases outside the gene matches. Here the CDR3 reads CASSTRQGLNTEAFF. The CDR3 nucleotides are TGTGCCAGCAGCACTCGACAGGGCCTGAACACTGAAGCTTTCTTT.

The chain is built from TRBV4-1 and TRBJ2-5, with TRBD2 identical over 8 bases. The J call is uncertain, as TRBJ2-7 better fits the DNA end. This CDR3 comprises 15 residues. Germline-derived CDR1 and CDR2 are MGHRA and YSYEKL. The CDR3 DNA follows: TGCGCCAGCAGCCAAGATCCGCGGGGGGCGGCCGAGCAGTACTTC. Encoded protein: CASSQDPRGAAEQYF.

As DNA, the CDR3 is TGTGCCAGCAGCTCCCTAGGGGGGGCCTATGGCTACACCTTC. Translating gives CASSSLGGAYGYTF. This chain links TRBV5-5 with TRBJ1-2; D might be TRBD1 (6 bases). Germline V CDR1 and CDR2: SGHKS, YYEKEE (reference sequence). V shed 3 bases and J shed 4 bases, with 13 bases lying between them. This CDR3 comprises 14 residues.

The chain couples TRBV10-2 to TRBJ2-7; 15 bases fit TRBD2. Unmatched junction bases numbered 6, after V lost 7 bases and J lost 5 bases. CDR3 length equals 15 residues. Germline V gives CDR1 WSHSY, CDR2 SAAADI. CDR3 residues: CASTGLAGGLNEQYF. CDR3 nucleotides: TGCGCCAGCACAGGACTAGCGGGGGGGCTCAACGAGCAGTACTTC.

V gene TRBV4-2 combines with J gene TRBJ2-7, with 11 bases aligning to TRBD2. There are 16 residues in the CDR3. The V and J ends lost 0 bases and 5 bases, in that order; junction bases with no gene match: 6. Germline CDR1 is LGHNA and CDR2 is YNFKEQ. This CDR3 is CASSQDGLAGGDEQYF. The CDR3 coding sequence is TGTGCCAGCAGCCAAGATGGCCTAGCGGGGGGAGACGAGCAGTACTTC.

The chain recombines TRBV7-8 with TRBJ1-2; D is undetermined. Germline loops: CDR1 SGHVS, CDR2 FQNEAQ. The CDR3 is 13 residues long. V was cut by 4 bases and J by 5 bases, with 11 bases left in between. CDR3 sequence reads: CASSSGLRYGYTF. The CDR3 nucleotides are TGTGCCAGCAGCTCGGGTCTCCGATATGGCTACACCTTC.

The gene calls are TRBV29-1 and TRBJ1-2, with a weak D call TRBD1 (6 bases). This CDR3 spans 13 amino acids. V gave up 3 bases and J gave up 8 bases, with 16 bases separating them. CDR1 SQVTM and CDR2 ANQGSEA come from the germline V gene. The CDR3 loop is CSVEEQGKNGYTF. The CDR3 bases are TGCAGCGTTGAGGAACAGGGAAAAAACGGCTACACCTTC. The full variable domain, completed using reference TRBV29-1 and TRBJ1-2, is SAVISQKPSRDICQRGTSLTIQCQVDSQVTMMFWYRQQPGQSLTLIATANQGSEATYESGFVIDKFPISRPNLTFSTLTVSNMSPEDSSIYLCSVEEQGKNGYTFGSGTRLTVV.

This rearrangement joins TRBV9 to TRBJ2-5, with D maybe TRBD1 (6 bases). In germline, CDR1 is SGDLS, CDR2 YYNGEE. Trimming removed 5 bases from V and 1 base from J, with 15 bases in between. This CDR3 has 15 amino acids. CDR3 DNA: TGTGCCAGCAGTGCCTTCGGACAGCGCCAAGAGACCCAGTACTTC. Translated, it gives CASSAFGQRQETQYF. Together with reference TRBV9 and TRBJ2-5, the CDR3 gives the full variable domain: DSGVTQTPKHLITATGQRVTLRCSPRSGDLSVYWYQQSLDQGLQFLIQYYNGEERAKGNILERFSAQQFPDLHSELNLSSLELGDSALYFCASSAFGQRQETQYFGPGTRLLVL.

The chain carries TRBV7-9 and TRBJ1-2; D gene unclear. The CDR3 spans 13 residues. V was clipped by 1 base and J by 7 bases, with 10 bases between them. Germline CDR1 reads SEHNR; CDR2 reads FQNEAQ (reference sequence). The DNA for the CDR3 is TGTGCCAGCAGCTTAGGGGAGGTTGGTGGCTACACCTTC. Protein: CASSLGEVGGYTF.

Here the CDR3 DNA reads TGTGCCAGCAGCCAAGTCTACGGCCAGGGGGCGGAGACCCAGTACTTC. This codes for CASSQVYGQGAETQYF. The rearrangement uses TRBV14 and TRBJ2-5, with 8 positions matching TRBD1. The CDR3 runs 16 residues. Losses at the gene ends were 1 base for V and 5 bases for J; bases not matched to a gene: 9. CDR1 is SGHDN and CDR2 is FVKESK in the germline V gene. The full variable domain, completed using reference TRBV14 and TRBJ2-5, is EAGVTQFPSHSVIEKGQTVTLRCDPISGHDNLYWYRRVMGKEIKFLLHFVKESKQDESGMPNNRFLAERTGGTYSTLKVQPAELEDSGVYFCASSQVYGQGAETQYFGPGTRLLVL.

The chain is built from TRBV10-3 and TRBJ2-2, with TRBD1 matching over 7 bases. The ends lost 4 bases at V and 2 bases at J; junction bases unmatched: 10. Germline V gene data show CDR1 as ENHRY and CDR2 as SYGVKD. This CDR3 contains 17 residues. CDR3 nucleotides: TGTGCCATCAGTGGTGGGTCTGACAGGGCAAACACCGGGGAGCTGTTTTTT. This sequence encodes CAISGGSDRANTGELFF.